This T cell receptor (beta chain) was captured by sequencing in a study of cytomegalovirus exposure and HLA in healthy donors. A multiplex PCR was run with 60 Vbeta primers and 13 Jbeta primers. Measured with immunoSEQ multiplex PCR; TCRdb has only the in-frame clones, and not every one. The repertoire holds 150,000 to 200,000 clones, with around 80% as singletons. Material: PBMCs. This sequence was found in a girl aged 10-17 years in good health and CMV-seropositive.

The CDR3 DNA reads as TGTGCCAGCAGCCCTTTTGGCCTAGCCTACGAGCAGTACTTC. Translated: CASSPFGLAYEQYF. J is TRBJ2-7 and V is TRBV6-1; D not resolved. Germline CDR1 MNHNS, CDR2 SASEGT. V was cut by 6 bases and J by 2 bases, with 14 bases left in between. The CDR3 has 14 amino acids.